This T cell receptor beta chain was recovered during a study of blood T cell repertoires in COVID-19. For the study at large: Sites across the United States, Italy and Spain contributed samples from acute and convalescent COVID-19. T cells, B-cell-depleted T cells, or PBMCs provided the cDNA or gDNA that served as material.

In the authors' workflow: Counts of nucleated cells, estimated from reference gene primer amplification, were obtained. The protocol was immunoSEQ multiplex PCR, while the TCRdb copy is restricted to in-frame clones and leaves out a portion. Clone size and the V and J calls come from that table; the DNA yielded D and trimming. This sample yields 350,000 to 550,000 clones, of which around nine tenths are seen a single time; around 4.5% belongs to the top ten. Per the germline V gene, CDR1 is SGHRS and CDR2 is YFSETQ. The CDR3 spans 15 residues. Trimming removed 4 bases from V and 2 bases from J; junction bases left unmatched: 5.

This receptor was taken from a woman aged 25-40 years with acute or convalescent COVID-19. Sequenced input: peripheral blood. The V gene is TRBV5-1, the J gene TRBJ2-3, with TRBD2 matching over 9 bases. The chain's CDR3 is CASSAGLALTDTQYF. For the CDR3, the DNA is TGCGCCAGCAGCGCGGGACTAGCTCTCACAGATACGCAGTATTTT.